The entry that follows covers one T cell receptor (beta chain) sequence. Its cognate antigen is unknown. The sample belongs to a study of cytomegalovirus exposure and HLA in healthy donors. Overall study results and limits: Per published reports, the classifier diagnosed cytomegalovirus status with high specificity and sensitivity. Among the sequence variants, a highly shared cluster was likely an artifact of sequencing.

The PCR employed 60 Vbeta primers together with 13 Jbeta primers. In the authors' workflow: Around 9.9 million shared chains were among the roughly 78 million unique TCR beta chains that a later analysis counted. Sequenced by immunoSEQ multiplex PCR; TCRdb stores in-frame clones only, minus some. D and trimming come from the DNA, and the V and J calls and clone size come from that table. This sample lists some 150,000 clones; its ten largest clones have around 0.8%. This CDR3 comprises 15 residues. The ends lost 3 bases at V and 5 bases at J; junction bases unmatched: 10. CDR1 is GTSNPN, CDR2 SVGIG, per germline (reference sequence).

Sequenced input: PBMCs. This TCR derives from a woman between 18 and 30 years old in good health and CMV-seropositive. This sequence joins TRBV30 and TRBJ2-1, with 7 bases aligning to TRBD1. The CDR3 DNA reads as TGTGCCTGGAGCAAAAGAGACAGGGTCCACAATGAGCAGTTCTTC. As protein: CAWSKRDRVHNEQFF.